One sample yielded the 27 T cell receptor beta chains listed below, sequenced in a study of shared clonotypes between healthy human individuals. The table came from immunoSEQ multiplex PCR; TCRdb's copy has only in-frame clones and leaves some out. The sample lists some 2 million clones; approximately 95% were seen once. CD8 cells classed as naive were CD45RO-negative and positively selected for CCR7, excluding terminally differentiated effector memory CD45RA+ cells. The sequenced material came from naive CD8+ T cells sorted from blood. The receptors come from a man younger than 35 in good health.

The chain uses TRBV10-3 and TRBJ2-7, with 8 bases matching TRBD1. With 3 bases clipped from V and 3 bases from J, the junction kept 4 bases outside the gene matches. The CDR3 runs 14 residues. Per the germline V gene, CDR1 is ENHRY and CDR2 is SYGVKD. CDR3 residues: CAISDPGGYYEQYF. CDR3 nucleotide sequence: TGTGCCATCAGTGACCCAGGGGGCTACTACGAGCAGTACTTC.

The chain combines TRBV19 with TRBJ1-6; D is ambiguous. CDR1 and CDR2 (germline): LNHDA, SQIVND (reference sequence). CDR3 length: 15 amino acids. Trimming pared 5 bases from V and 8 bases from J, leaving 16 bases between. CDR3 sequence (DNA): TGTGCCAGTAGTCCTCGCGAAGGTTTTTATTCACCCCTCCACTTT. Its protein is CASSPREGFYSPLHF.

The rearrangement links TRBV27 to TRBJ2-5; D may be TRBD2 (6 bases). The V end was cut by 3 bases, the J end by 5 bases, with 16 bases between. CDR3 length: 15 residues. CDR1 MNHEY and CDR2 SMNVEV come from the germline V gene (reference sequence). CDR3 nucleotide sequence: TGTGCCAGCAGTTTGGGCGGTACACGGGGGGAGACCCAGTACTTC. Encoded protein: CASSLGGTRGETQYF.

The J gene is TRBJ2-4, the V gene TRBV7-9, with 7 bases lining up with TRBD1. The V segment lost 1 base and the J segment 4 bases; nucleotides outside the gene matches: 1. CDR1 is SEHNR, CDR2 FQNEAQ, per germline (reference sequence). CDR3 length equals 14 residues. CDR3 coding DNA: TGTGCCAGCAGCTTAGAGACAGGGAAAAACATTCAGTACTTC. Its translation: CASSLETGKNIQYF.

The gene calls are TRBV9 and TRBJ2-7; weak D call: TRBD1 (6 bases). There are 15 residues in the CDR3. Germline V gene data show CDR1 as SGDLS and CDR2 as YYNGEE. The germline V and J ends were trimmed by 0 bases and 2 bases, with 12 bases remaining between them. The CDR3 is CASSVDGTLPYEQYF. The CDR3 coding sequence is TGTGCCAGCAGCGTAGATGGGACACTCCCCTACGAGCAGTACTTC.

V usage is TRBV5-1 and J usage is TRBJ2-2, with 11 bases lining up with TRBD1. The J segment lost 4 bases and the V segment lost 4 bases, leaving 6 bases of the junction unmatched. The CDR3 consists of 16 residues. Germline CDR1 SGHRS, CDR2 YFSETQ. The DNA of the CDR3 is TGCGCCAGCAGCAGTGGACAGGGGGCCGCCACCGGGGAGCTGTTTTTT. Translation: CASSSGQGAATGELFF.

The chain uses TRBV21-1 and TRBJ1-5; the DNA was not compared with TRBD1, the D call given in the table. TRBV21-1 is designated a pseudogene. The CDR3 length is 17 residues. For the CDR3, the DNA is TGTGCCAGCAGCAACTATGCCCAGACAGGGGGCAATCAGCCCCAGCATTTT. Protein sequence: CASSNYAQTGGNQPQHF.

The rearrangement links TRBV29-1 to TRBJ2-3; TRBD1 might be the D (5 bases). Germline values: CDR1 SQVTM, CDR2 ANQGSEA. The CDR3 contains 17 residues. Trimming stripped 0 bases from V and 5 bases from J, with 21 bases between. The CDR3 spells CSVEDWGGSSVGDTQYF. CDR3 DNA sequence: TGCAGCGTTGAAGATTGGGGCGGCTCCTCGGTTGGAGATACGCAGTATTTT.

This chain uses TRBV4-1 with TRBJ2-1; D unclear. V was cut by 3 bases and J by 5 bases, with 8 bases left in between. The germline V gene encodes CDR1 MGHRA and CDR2 YSYEKL. CDR3 length: 13 residues. The chain's CDR3 is CASSHDGHNEQFF. In DNA, the CDR3 is TGCGCCAGCAGCCACGACGGCCACAATGAGCAGTTCTTC.

The chain uses TRBV6-6 and TRBJ2-2; a weak D match, TRBD2 (7 bases). V was pared by 2 bases and J by 5 bases, with 15 bases between. The germline V gene has CDR1 MNHNY and CDR2 SVGAGI (reference sequence). The CDR3 loop spans 16 amino acids. CDR3 nucleotides: TGTGCCAGCAGTTACCCGGCAGGGGAGGGGACCGGGGAGCTGTTTTTT. Translated, it gives CASSYPAGEGTGELFF.

The chain has TRBV5-1 and TRBJ2-7; tentatively, D is TRBD1 or TRBD2 (6 bases each). The CDR3 spans 13 residues. Trimming pared 3 bases from V and 5 bases from J, leaving 12 bases between. Germline V gene data show CDR1 as SGHRS and CDR2 as YFSETQ. This CDR3 is CASSSRGGDEQYF. The CDR3 nucleotides are TGCGCCAGCAGCTCCAGGGGAGGTGACGAGCAGTACTTC.

This clone was found once. The V gene is TRBV7-6, the J gene TRBJ2-3, with a possible D match to TRBD2 (6 bases). CDR3 length equals 16 residues. The ends were cut back, 1 base at V and 3 bases at J, with 14 bases in the middle. Germline CDR1 and CDR2: SGHVS and FNYEAQ. The CDR3 region has the DNA TGTGCCAGCAGCTTAGAAGGGAGGTCTTATACAGATACGCAGTATTTT. Protein product: CASSLEGRSYTDTQYF.

This chain connects TRBV19 to TRBJ2-7; D remains ambiguous. The CDR3 extends over 14 amino acids. The germline V gene encodes CDR1 LNHDA and CDR2 SQIVND (reference sequence). V lost 7 bases, J lost 2 bases, and 15 bases lay in between. The CDR3 sequence is CASTSDGETYEQYF. For the CDR3, the DNA is TGTGCCAGTACTTCCGACGGAGAGACCTACGAGCAGTACTTC.

In DNA, the CDR3 is TGTGCCAGCAGCTTGCTCCTTGCGAGCTCCTACGAGCAGTACTTC. This sequence encodes CASSLLLASSYEQYF. The chain links TRBV5-5 to TRBJ2-7; no definite D call. This CDR3 spans 15 amino acids. Germline V gene sequence: CDR1 SGHKS, CDR2 YYEKEE (reference sequence). V lost 1 base and J lost 0, with 11 bases in between. Using reference TRBV5-5 and TRBJ2-7 for the parts outside the CDR3, the full variable domain is DAGVTQSPTHLIKTRGQQVTLRCSPISGHKSVSWYQQVLGQGPQFIFQYYEKEERGRGNFPDRFSARQFPNYSSELNVNALLLGDSALYLCASSLLLASSYEQYFGPGTRLTVT.

The chain couples TRBV6-4 to TRBJ2-7; 7 bases are a match to TRBD1. V trimming: 2 bases; J trimming: 5 bases; junction bases outside the gene matches: 9. The CDR3 has 15 residues. Germline V gene lookup returns CDR1 MRHNA and CDR2 SNTAGT. Here the CDR3 reads CASSDLKQGLHEQYF. The CDR3 bases are TGTGCCAGCAGTGACCTAAAACAGGGGCTCCACGAGCAGTACTTC.

About this clone: Distinct nucleotide sequences in the sample also encode this CDR3. The chain joins TRBV6-6 to TRBJ2-7, with TRBD1 matching 9 bases. The junction had 3 bases not matched to a gene; V was cut back by 0 bases and J by 3 bases. The germline V gene has CDR1 MNHNY and CDR2 SVGAGI (reference sequence). The CDR3 sequence is 15 residues long. The CDR3 reads CASSYSGTGIYEQYF. The CDR3 region has the DNA TGTGCCAGCAGTTACTCCGGGACAGGGATCTACGAGCAGTACTTC.

This clone has just one count. The chain couples TRBV27 to TRBJ1-5; possibly TRBD1 for D (5 bases). In germline, CDR1 is MNHEY, CDR2 SMNVEV (reference sequence). The CDR3 covers 18 residues. V shed 4 bases and J shed 0 bases, with 19 bases lying between them. The CDR3 region is CASSSRAGRAYSNQPQHF. CDR3 DNA sequence: TGTGCCAGCAGTTCCCGCGCAGGGCGGGCTTATAGCAATCAGCCCCAGCATTTT.

The V call is TRBV11-2, the J call TRBJ2-5; D is unresolved. The V end was cut by 5 bases, the J end by 5 bases, with 15 bases between. CDR3 length: 14 residues. The germline V gene encodes CDR1 SGHAT and CDR2 FQNNGV. In DNA, the CDR3 is TGTGCCAGCAGCCCTCTTATGGGTGGCGAGACCCAGTACTTC. Translated: CASSPLMGGETQYF.

V usage is TRBV6-4 and J usage is TRBJ1-4, with a tentative D call TRBD1 (6 bases). The V gene's germline CDR1 is MRHNA and CDR2 SNTAGT. With 0 bases removed from V and 6 bases from J, the gap between germline ends came to 8 bases. CDR3 size: 14 residues. The CDR3: CASSDSAGDEKLFF. DNA for the CDR3: TGTGCCAGCAGTGACTCGGCAGGGGATGAAAAACTGTTTTTT.

The chain joins TRBV6-1 to TRBJ1-1, with D unclear. Germline V lookup: CDR1 MNHNS, CDR2 SASEGT. Trimming left V 3 bases short and J 0 bases short, with 11 bases between. This CDR3 has 15 residues. As DNA, the CDR3 is TGTGCCAGCAGTGACGGGCATCTCATGAACACTGAAGCTTTCTTT. Translated, it gives CASSDGHLMNTEAFF.

The chain carries TRBV30 and TRBJ2-4; maybe TRBD1 (6 bases). V lost 2 bases and J lost 6, with 8 bases in between. Germline V lookup: CDR1 GTSNPN, CDR2 SVGIG (reference sequence). The CDR3 totals 12 residues. CDR3 protein: CAWSPQGNIQYF. The CDR3 DNA sequence: TGTGCCTGGAGTCCACAGGGAAACATTCAGTACTTC.

The chain has TRBV7-2 and TRBJ2-3; D is undetermined. There are 16 residues in the CDR3. V was cut by 3 bases and J by 3 bases, with 16 bases left in between. Germline CDR1 reads SGHTA; CDR2 reads FQGNSA. In DNA form, the CDR3 reads TGTGCCAGCAGCTTGAACGAAAAATACTTTACAGATACGCAGTATTTT. Translated: CASSLNEKYFTDTQYF. The full variable domain, with the rest looked up from reference TRBV7-2 and TRBJ2-3, is GAGVSQSPSNKVTEKGKDVELRCDPISGHTALYWYRQSLGQGLEFLIYFQGNSAPDKSGLPSDRFSAERTGGSVSTLTIQRTQQEDSAVYLCASSLNEKYFTDTQYFGPGTRLTVL.

For this clone: The sample carries other DNA sequences with the same CDR3. The chain joins TRBV4-3 to TRBJ2-3; D possibly corresponds to TRBD2 (5 bases). The CDR3 runs 14 residues. V dropped 1 base and J dropped 0 bases, with 5 bases sitting between them. Germline lookup yields CDR1 LGHNA and CDR2 YSLEER. The CDR3 DNA follows: TGCGCCAGCAGCCAAGGCGGGAGCACAGATACGCAGTATTTT. Protein product: CASSQGGSTDTQYF.

V gene TRBV10-2 combines with J gene TRBJ2-7; D not certain. The CDR3 runs 13 residues. CDR1 and CDR2 (germline): WSHSY, SAAADI. Trimming left V 2 bases short and J 2 bases short, with 7 bases between. CDR3 DNA: TGCGCCAGCAGTGAGGAGGCAACCTACGAGCAGTACTTC. Its protein product is CASSEEATYEQYF.

The V call is TRBV27, the J call TRBJ2-7, with D unclear. CDR1 and CDR2 from the germline V gene are MNHEY and SMNVEV (reference sequence). The CDR3 is made up of 13 amino acids. Trimming took 2 bases from V and 5 from J, leaving 10 bases between them. DNA for the CDR3: TGTGCCAGCAGTTTAGGGATGTTGAACGAGCAGTACTTC. Its protein is CASSLGMLNEQYF.

A single count supports this clone. Other DNA sequences in this sample translate to the same CDR3. This chain connects TRBV9 to TRBJ1-1; D may be TRBD1 (5 bases). The CDR3 consists of 14 residues. The germline V gene has CDR1 SGDLS and CDR2 YYNGEE. V lost 2 bases to trimming and J lost 3 bases, with 11 bases between them. The CDR3 spells CASSVDRADTEAFF. CDR3 bases: TGTGCCAGCAGCGTCGACAGAGCAGACACTGAAGCTTTCTTT.

The chain recombines TRBV6-1 with TRBJ2-3; D unclear. The CDR3 has 14 residues. The V end was cut by 4 bases, the J end by 5 bases, with 13 bases between. Germline V gene data show CDR1 as MNHNS and CDR2 as SASEGT. CDR3 sequence: CASSGANSGDTQYF. CDR3 nucleotide sequence: TGTGCCAGCAGTGGGGCAAACAGTGGAGATACGCAGTATTTT.